What follows is one T cell receptor beta chain and its context. What it recognizes is unknown. The data were obtained in a study of human CD8 memory T cell subsets. Study outcomes and limitations: Chao1 estimates hinted that stem-like memory T cells outstripped precursor exhausted T cells in diversity.

Healthy donor buffy coats were the source of the PBMC. UMI-labeled 5' RACE was used, and it produced the TCR beta libraries. TCRdb reanalyzed the 5' RACE reads, giving one entry per CDR3 protein sequence and no DNA. This sample's clone table lists 9,500 to 12,000 distinct CDR3 sequences. In germline, CDR1 is MNHEY, CDR2 SVGEGT. The CDR3 has 15 residues. The sequence derives from a human donor in good health. V and J are TRBV6-2 or TRBV6-3 and TRBJ2-1; TCRdb's D call of TRBD2 is untestable without DNA. Sequenced material: CD8+ T cells from PBMCs. The CDR3 here is CASSEGLAGVYEQFF.